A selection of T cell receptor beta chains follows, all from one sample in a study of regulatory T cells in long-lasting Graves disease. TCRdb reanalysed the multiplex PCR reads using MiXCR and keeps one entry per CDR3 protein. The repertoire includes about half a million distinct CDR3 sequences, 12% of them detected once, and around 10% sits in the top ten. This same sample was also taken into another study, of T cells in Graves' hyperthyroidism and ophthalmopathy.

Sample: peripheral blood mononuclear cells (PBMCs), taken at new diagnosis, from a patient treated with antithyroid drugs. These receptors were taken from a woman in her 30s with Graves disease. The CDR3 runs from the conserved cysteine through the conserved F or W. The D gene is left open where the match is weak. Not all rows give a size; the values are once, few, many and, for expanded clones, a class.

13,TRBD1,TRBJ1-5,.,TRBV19,TGTGCCAGTAGTGACAGGGACAATCAGCCCCAGCATTTT,CASSDRDNQPQHF
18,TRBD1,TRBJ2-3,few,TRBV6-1,TGTGCCAGCAGAATTACCCCTGGCAGGGGGCGTGGGATAGATACGCAGTATTTT,CASRITPGRGRGIDTQYF
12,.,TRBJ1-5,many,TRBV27,TGTGCCAGCAGCCCCCTGTTAAGGCCCCAGCATTTT,CASSPLLRPQHF
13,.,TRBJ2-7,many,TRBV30,TGTGCCTGGGAAAGGCTACAGGGTACCGAGCAGTACTTC,CAWERLQGTEQYF
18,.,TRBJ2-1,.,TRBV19,TGTGCCAGTAGTATAGATCCCCCCACAGGATACTTCAAGAATGAGCAGTTCTTC,CASSIDPPTGYFKNEQFF
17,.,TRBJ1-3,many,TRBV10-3,TGTGCCATCAGTCACGGACCCTCAGGAATATCTGGAAACACCATATATTTT,CAISHGPSGISGNTIYF
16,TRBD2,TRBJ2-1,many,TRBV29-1,TGCAGCGTTGTGCTAGCGGGAGAGGGGTCCTACAATGAGCAGTTCTTC,CSVVLAGEGSYNEQFF
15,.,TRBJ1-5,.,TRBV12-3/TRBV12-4,TGTGCCAGCAGCCCGGCAGGGGTAGGGAATCAGCCCCAGCATTTT,CASSPAGVGNQPQHF
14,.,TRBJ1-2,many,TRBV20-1,TGCAGTGCTAGAGTAACCGGGCTGGGCTATGGCTACACCTTC,CSARVTGLGYGYTF
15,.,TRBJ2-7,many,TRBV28,TGTGCCAGCAGTTTGAACCGGGGACCGGGGAGAGAGCAGTACTTC,CASSLNRGPGREQYF
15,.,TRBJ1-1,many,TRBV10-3,TGTGCCATCAGAAAGAGATCCGAAGGGGGGACTGAAGCTTTCTTT,CAIRKRSEGGTEAFF
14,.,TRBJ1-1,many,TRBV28,TGTGCCAGCAGCTCAATACAGGGAATCTTCGAAGCTTTCTTT,CASSSIQGIFEAFF
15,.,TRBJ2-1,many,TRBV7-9,TGTGCCAGCAGCCCCCCGAGAGTTCCCTACAATGAGCAGTTCTTC,CASSPPRVPYNEQFF
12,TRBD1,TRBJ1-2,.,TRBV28,TGTGCCAGCAGCCGCGGACAGGATGGCTACACCTTC,CASSRGQDGYTF
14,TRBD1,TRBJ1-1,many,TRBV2,TGTGCCAGCAGTGCGGCAGGGGGGGGGGCTGAAGCTTTCTTT,CASSAAGGGAEAFF
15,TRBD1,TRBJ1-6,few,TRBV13,TGTGCCAGCAGCTCCGGGACAGGTCCTCTTTCACCCCTCCACTTT,CASSSGTGPLSPLHF
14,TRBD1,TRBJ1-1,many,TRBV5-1,TGCGCCAGCAGCTCCTTTGGGACAGGGGTTGAAGCTTTCTTT,CASSSFGTGVEAFF
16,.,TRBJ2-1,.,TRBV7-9,TGTGCCAGTACGTATGGGTCAGTGGGCCCCTACAATGAGCAGTTCTTC,CASTYGSVGPYNEQFF
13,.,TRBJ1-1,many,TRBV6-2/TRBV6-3,TGTGCCAGCAGTGGACAGTTCGACACTGAAGCTTTCTTT,CASSGQFDTEAFF
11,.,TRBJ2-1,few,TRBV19,TGTGCCAGTAGTGGTAGCGGTGAGCAGTTCTTC,CASSGSGEQFF
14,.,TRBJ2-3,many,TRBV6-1,TGTGCCAGCAGTACACATGAACTCACAGATACGCAGTATTTT,CASSTHELTDTQYF
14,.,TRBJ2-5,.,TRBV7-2,TGTGCCAGCACCTGGGGGGTGTGGCAAGAGACCCAGTACTTC,CASTWGVWQETQYF
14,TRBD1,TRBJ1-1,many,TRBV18,TGTGCCAGCTCACCGGACAGGGAGGCCACTGAAGCTTTCTTT,CASSPDREATEAFF
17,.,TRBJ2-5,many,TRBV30,TGTGCCCGCTCATACGGGACACCTAGAACCGCTCAAGAGACCCAGTACTTC,CARSYGTPRTAQETQYF
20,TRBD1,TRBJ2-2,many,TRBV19,TGTGCCAGTAGTACGAGAACAGGGGGCGCACCCCCCCGTCACACCGGGGAGCTGTTTTTT,CASSTRTGGAPPRHTGELFF
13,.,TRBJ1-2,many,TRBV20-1,TGCAGTGCTCGGGAAGGGGCCAACTATGGCTACACCTTC,CSAREGANYGYTF
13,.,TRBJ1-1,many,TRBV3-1,TGTGCCAGCAGCCCCGACACGAACACTGAAGCTTTCTTT,CASSPDTNTEAFF
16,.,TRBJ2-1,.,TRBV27,TGTGCCAGCAGTTTTTACCCGGGTCTTTCCGGCGATGAGCAGTTCTTC,CASSFYPGLSGDEQFF
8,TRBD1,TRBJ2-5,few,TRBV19,TGTGCCAATAGACAGGGGGAATTC,CANRQGEF
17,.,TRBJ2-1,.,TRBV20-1,TGCAGTGCTAGAGATCGATGGGGGAAAGGGTCCTACAATGAGCAGTTCTTC,CSARDRWGKGSYNEQFF
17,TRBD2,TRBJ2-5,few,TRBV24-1,TGTGCCACCAGTGATTGGAAAGCGGGAGGCTACCAAGAGACCCAGTACTTC,CATSDWKAGGYQETQYF
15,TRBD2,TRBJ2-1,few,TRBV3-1,TGTGCCAGCAGCCAAGATCGGAGCGGGAACAATGAGCAGTTCTTC,CASSQDRSGNNEQFF
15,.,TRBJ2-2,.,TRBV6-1,TGTGCCAGCAGTCTCTCGGGGAGGAGCCGAAGGGAGCTGTTTTTT,CASSLSGRSRRELFF
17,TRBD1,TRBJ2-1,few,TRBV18,TGTGCCAGCTCACCATGGGACAGGGCCGGACCCTACAATGAGCAGTTCTTC,CASSPWDRAGPYNEQFF
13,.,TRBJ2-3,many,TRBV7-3,TGTGCCAGCAGCTCCCTTCCTCCAGATACGCAGTATTTT,CASSSLPPDTQYF
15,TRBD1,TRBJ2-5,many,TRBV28,TGTGCCAGCAGACGAGGGGGGCAGGGGGCAGAGACCCAGTACTTC,CASRRGGQGAETQYF
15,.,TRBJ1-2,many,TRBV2,TGTGCCAGCAGTGTGGAGGGAATTGCTTCCTATGGCTACACCTTC,CASSVEGIASYGYTF
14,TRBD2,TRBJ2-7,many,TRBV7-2,TGTGCCAGCAGTTTCGCAGCGGGAGACTACGAGCAGTACTTC,CASSFAAGDYEQYF
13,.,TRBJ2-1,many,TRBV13,TGTGCCAGCAGCCCCCTCGGCTACAATGAGCAGTTCTTC,CASSPLGYNEQFF
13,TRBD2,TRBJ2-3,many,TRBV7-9,TGTGCCAGCACCTGGGGGGGATCTGATACGCAGTATTTT,CASTWGGSDTQYF
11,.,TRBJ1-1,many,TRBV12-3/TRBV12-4,TGTGCCAGCAGTTACCGGTTCGAAGCTTTCTTT,CASSYRFEAFF
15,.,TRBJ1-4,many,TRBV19,TGTGCCAGTAGTACCGGACAGACAACTAATGAAAAACTGTTTTTT,CASSTGQTTNEKLFF
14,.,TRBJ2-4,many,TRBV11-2,TGTGCCAGCAGCTTAGTCCAGGGGGGGTACATTCAGTACTTC,CASSLVQGGYIQYF
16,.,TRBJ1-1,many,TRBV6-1,TGTGCCAGCTTCACCCACGGGCGGGGCCTGAACACTGAAGCTTTCTTT,CASFTHGRGLNTEAFF
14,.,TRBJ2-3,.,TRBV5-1,TGCGCCAGCAACCGGGGGACTAGCACAGATACGCAGTATTTT,CASNRGTSTDTQYF
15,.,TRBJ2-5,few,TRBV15,TGTGCCACCAGCGGGAGGTGGGGAGCGGGAGAGACCCAGTACTTC,CATSGRWGAGETQYF
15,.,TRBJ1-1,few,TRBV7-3,TGTGCCAGCAGCTTAATGTCGGTTGGGAACACTGAAGCTTTCTTT,CASSLMSVGNTEAFF
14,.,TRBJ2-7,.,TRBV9,TGTGCCAGCAGCGTAAACGCTCTCTCCTACGAGCAGTACTTC,CASSVNALSYEQYF
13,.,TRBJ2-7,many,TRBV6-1,TGTGCCAGCCTCTTTCAGGGGACCTACGAGCAGTACTTC,CASLFQGTYEQYF
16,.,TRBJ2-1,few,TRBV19,TGTGCCAGTAGTATAATCGGTAGCAGCAGTCCAAATGAGCAGTTCTTC,CASSIIGSSSPNEQFF
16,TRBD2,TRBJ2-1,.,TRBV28,TGTGCCAGCAGTTTTCCGGGGGGGGGCTCCTACAATGAGCAGTTCTTC,CASSFPGGGSYNEQFF
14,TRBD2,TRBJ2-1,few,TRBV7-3,TGTGCCAGCAGCATGACTAGCGGGAGTGGCGAGCAGTTCTTC,CASSMTSGSGEQFF
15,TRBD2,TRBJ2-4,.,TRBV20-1,TGCAGTGCTATGATCAGCGGGAGGGGTCGTAACATTCAGTACTTC,CSAMISGRGRNIQYF
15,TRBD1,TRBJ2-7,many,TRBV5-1,TGCGCCAGCAGCTTGTTTGGACAGGGGGCTTCCGAGCAGTACTTC,CASSLFGQGASEQYF
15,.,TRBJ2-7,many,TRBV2,TGTGCCAGCAGTGAAGAGGGCGGGAAGGCCTACGAGCAGTACTTC,CASSEEGGKAYEQYF
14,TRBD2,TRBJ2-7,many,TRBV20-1,TGCAGTGCTACCGGGACTAGCGGGAAGTGGGAGCAGTACTTC,CSATGTSGKWEQYF
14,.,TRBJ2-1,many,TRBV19,TGTGCCAGTAGCAAGGGTCCGTCTTACAATGAGCAGTTCTTC,CASSKGPSYNEQFF
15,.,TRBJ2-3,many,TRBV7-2,TGTGCCAGCAGCCGCGGACAGATACTATCAGATACGCAGTATTTT,CASSRGQILSDTQYF
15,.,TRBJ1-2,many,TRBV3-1,TGTGCCAGCAGCCAGCATGAGGGGTTTTCGTTACGCTACACCTTC,CASSQHEGFSLRYTF
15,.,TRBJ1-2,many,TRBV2,TGTGCCAGCAGTGAAGCGGGATATGGTGACCGTGGCTACACCTTC,CASSEAGYGDRGYTF